This T cell receptor beta chain emerged from a study of blood T cell repertoires in COVID-19. TCRdb's copy holds only in-frame clones and misses some; the assay was immunoSEQ multiplex PCR. This table has some 69,000 clones, more than 80% appearing once. Per germline, CDR1 KGHSH and CDR2 LQKENI. Trimming removed 3 bases at V and 7 bases at J, with 16 bases between. CDR3 length: 15 residues. The receptor comes from an older woman with acute or convalescent COVID-19. V is TRBV18 and J is TRBJ1-5, with a tentative D call TRBD1 (5 bases). The sequenced material came from peripheral blood. DNA of the CDR3: TGTGCCAGCTCACCGGGACGCGGGGCGGGCCAGCCCCAGCATTTT. It is translated as CASSPGRGAGQPQHF.